The clone carrying this TCR beta chain turned up a few times. Antigen: not known. This record comes from a study of T-cell memory formation after mild COVID-19. General observations from the study: Pre-infection memory showed some responding clones, and this suggested that cross-reactive memory joined. SARS-CoV-2 specificity of second-wave clones peaking day 37 was unconfirmed.

CDR1 and CDR2 from the germline V gene are SEHNR and FQNEAQ (reference sequence). V was pared by 5 bases and J by 5 bases, with 16 bases between. The CDR3 extends over 15 amino acids. MiXCR, applied by TCRdb to the 5' RACE reads, yields one record per CDR3 protein. Of 450,000 to 650,000 distinct CDR3 sequences listed, around 21% are singletons. Sequenced sample: PBMCs or a T cell subset sorted from them (not recorded which). The sequence was obtained from an adult woman who had mild COVID-19 (a few samples of this study predate the infection). Cell type and time point are not known. The rearrangement uses TRBV7-9 and TRBJ2-1; D is possibly TRBD2 (7 bases). The DNA of the CDR3 is TGTGCCAGCAGCCCCCCCGGGGGGCCCCACAATGAGCAGTTCTTC. Translated: CASSPPGGPHNEQFF.